Listed here is a single TCR beta chain. During active infection, Seattle patients enrolled and were then monitored through disease. This entry is derived from a study of blood T cell repertoires in COVID-19. Study at large: Italy, Spain and the United States were the sources of the convalescent and acute COVID-19 samples. The analysed material was cDNA or gDNA that came from T cells, B-cell-depleted T cells, or PBMCs.

The authors' processing: Amplified reference gene primers provided the basis for estimating nucleated cell counts. Sequenced by immunoSEQ multiplex PCR; TCRdb stores in-frame clones only, minus some. The V and J calls and clone size are taken from that table; D and trimming were inferred from the DNA. Of around 300,000 clones in the sample, 75% to 90% were seen once. The CDR3 covers 15 residues. V was cut by 6 bases and J by 1 base, with 13 bases left in between. CDR1 is MGHRA, CDR2 YSYEKL, per germline. The chain carries TRBV4-1 and TRBJ1-3; D is undetermined. The sample consisted of peripheral blood. The TCR sequence derives from a woman aged 50 to 65 with COVID-19, enrolled during active disease. CDR3 in amino acids: CASSSSAASGNTIYF. The DNA for the CDR3 is TGCGCCAGCAGTTCCAGCGCCGCATCTGGAAACACCATATATTTT.